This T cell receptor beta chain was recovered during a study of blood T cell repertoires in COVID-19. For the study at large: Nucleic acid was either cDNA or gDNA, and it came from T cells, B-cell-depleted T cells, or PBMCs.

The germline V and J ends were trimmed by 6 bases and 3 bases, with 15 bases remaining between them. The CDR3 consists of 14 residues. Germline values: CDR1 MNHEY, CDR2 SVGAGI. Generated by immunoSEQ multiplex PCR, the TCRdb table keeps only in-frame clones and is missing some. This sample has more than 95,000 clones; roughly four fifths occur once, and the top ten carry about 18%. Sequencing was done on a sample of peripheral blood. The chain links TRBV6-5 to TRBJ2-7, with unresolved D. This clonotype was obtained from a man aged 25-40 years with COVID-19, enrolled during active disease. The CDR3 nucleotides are TGTGCCAGCAGCGCTAGTTTTCAGAACTACGAGCAGTACTTC. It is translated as CASSASFQNYEQYF.